This entry features one T cell receptor (beta chain) sequence. TCRdb keeps only in-frame clones here, not all; method: immunoSEQ multiplex PCR. The repertoire consists of 100,000 to 150,000 clones, with about 77% occurring once and the leading ten covering approximately 5%. The data were obtained in a study of radiotherapy plus CTLA-4 blockade in lung cancer. V trimming: 10 bases; J trimming: 8 bases; junction bases outside the gene matches: 9. Looked up from germline, CDR1 is WNHNN and CDR2 is SYGVQD (reference sequence). The CDR3 consists of 13 residues. The source of this sequence is a human donor with non-small cell lung cancer who had a partial response to radiotherapy plus ipilimumab. This chain joins TRBV10-1 and TRBJ2-1; 9 bases map to TRBD2. The sequencing here drew on peripheral blood, taken from a patient treated with radiotherapy plus ipilimumab. The CDR3 spells CAIRGAGGHEQFF. The CDR3 DNA is TGCGCCATCAGGGGAGCGGGAGGCCATGAGCAGTTCTTC.